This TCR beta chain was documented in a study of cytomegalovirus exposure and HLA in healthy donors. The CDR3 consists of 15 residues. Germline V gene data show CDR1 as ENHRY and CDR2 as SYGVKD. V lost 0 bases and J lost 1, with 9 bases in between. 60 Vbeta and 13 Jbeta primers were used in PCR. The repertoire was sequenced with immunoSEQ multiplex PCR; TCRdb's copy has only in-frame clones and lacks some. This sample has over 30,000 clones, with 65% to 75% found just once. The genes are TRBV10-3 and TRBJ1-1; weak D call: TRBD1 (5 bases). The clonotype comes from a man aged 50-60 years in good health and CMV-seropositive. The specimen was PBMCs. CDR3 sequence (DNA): TGTGCCATCAGTGAGTCAGCCAGGGCGAACACTGAAGCTTTCTTT. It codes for CAISESARANTEAFF.